A selection of T cell receptor beta chains follows, all from one sample in a study of T cells in Graves' hyperthyroidism and ophthalmopathy. TCRdb analysed the multiplex PCR reads with MiXCR anew, one entry per CDR3 protein. Of approximately 260,000 distinct CDR3 sequences in the sample, approximately 16% were seen once. Input material: blood. These receptors were taken from a woman in her 50s with Graves' hyperthyroidism that later progressed to Graves' ophthalmopathy. Each CDR3 is given with its conserved first and last residue. A D gene is named only where the DNA matches it firmly. Size is stated for part of the rows, as once, few or many counts, or as a class when the clone is expanded.

D gene	J gene	CDR3 length	V gene	clone size	CDR3 DNA	CDR3 protein
TRBD1	TRBJ1-5	13	TRBV2	many	TGTGCCAGCTCGGACAGGGGGAGACAGCCCCAGCATTTT	CASSDRGRQPQHF
NA	TRBJ1-3	15	TRBV29-1	few	TGCAGCGTTGAAGAGAGGGACAACCTTGGAAACACCATATATTTT	CSVEERDNLGNTIYF
NA	TRBJ2-2	18	TRBV4-1	NA	TGCGCCAGCAGCCAACCCGCGCCCGGGGATTTGAACACCGGGGAGCTGTTTTTT	CASSQPAPGDLNTGELFF
NA	TRBJ1-2	12	TRBV6-1	NA	TGTGCCAGCAGTAGTACTAACTATGGCTACACCTTC	CASSSTNYGYTF
NA	TRBJ2-1	16	TRBV11-2	many	TGTGCCAGCAGCTTAGCTCTTAGCGGCTCCTACAATGAGCAGTTCTTC	CASSLALSGSYNEQFF
TRBD2	TRBJ2-7	16	TRBV7-9	many	TGTGCCAGCAGCCTCTGGTACGGGACTAGACCCCACGAGCAGTACTTC	CASSLWYGTRPHEQYF
NA	TRBJ1-1	14	TRBV5-1	many	TGCGCCAGCAGCTATTGGGGGCGAAACACTGAAGCTTTCTTT	CASSYWGRNTEAFF
NA	TRBJ1-1	15	TRBV9	many	TGTGCCAGCAGCGTAGCGTGGGGGGCTGACACTGAAGCTTTCTTT	CASSVAWGADTEAFF
NA	TRBJ2-1	15	TRBV2	many	TGTGCCAGCAGTGAAGCCGGGGTTCTCTACAATGAGCAGTTCTTC	CASSEAGVLYNEQFF
NA	TRBJ2-1	14	TRBV18	many	TGTGCCAGCCGATCAACGTACCTAGCGAATGAGCAGTTCTTC	CASRSTYLANEQFF
TRBD2	TRBJ2-3	16	TRBV7-9	NA	TGTGCCAGCAGCTTTACTAGCGGGAGTAAGGTAGATACGCAGTATTTT	CASSFTSGSKVDTQYF
NA	TRBJ1-1	15	TRBV5-1	few	TGCGCCAGCAGCACCCCGGGGGGGGGGAGCACTGAAGCTTTCTTT	CASSTPGGGSTEAFF
TRBD1	TRBJ2-5	16	TRBV10-3	NA	TGTGCCATCAGACAGTCCGGACAGGGGGAACAAGAGATCCAGTACTTC	CAIRQSGQGEQEIQYF
NA	TRBJ1-6	15	TRBV5-8	many	TGTGCCAGCAGCCCCTATAAAGGCAATAATTCACCCCTCCACTTT	CASSPYKGNNSPLHF
NA	TRBJ1-6	11	TRBV28	many	TGTGCCAGCAGTCAGGGTTCACCCCTCCACTTT	CASSQGSPLHF
TRBD2	TRBJ2-7	14	TRBV28	many	TGTGCCAGCAGTTATGTGGCGGGAGGGGGTGAGCAGTACTTC	CASSYVAGGGEQYF
NA	TRBJ2-7	20	TRBV6-1	few	TGTGCCAGCAAATCCTCCGCCCGCTTGTTGAGACAACAAAGCTCCTACGAGCAGTACTTC	CASKSSARLLRQQSSYEQYF
TRBD1	TRBJ2-2	20	TRBV7-3	few	TGTGCCAGCAGCTTAATGCGTCCCCGGTCGGGACAGCCCTACACCGGGGAGCTGTTTTTT	CASSLMRPRSGQPYTGELFF
TRBD1	TRBJ2-7	16	TRBV6-1	few	TGTGCCAGCAGTTCAGACAGGGGGCGAAGGGCCTACGAGCAGTACTTC	CASSSDRGRRAYEQYF
TRBD1	TRBJ2-6	16	TRBV29-1	NA	TGCAGCGTTGATGGGACAGGGGGATCTGGGGCCAACGTCCTGACTTTC	CSVDGTGGSGANVLTF
NA	TRBJ1-1	12	TRBV28	many	TGTGCCAGCAGTTGGGGGGGACTACAAGCTTTCTTT	CASSWGGLQAFF
NA	TRBJ2-5	13	TRBV20-1	many	TGCAGTGCTAGAGAGGGCGGGCGCGAGACCCAGTACTTC	CSAREGGRETQYF
TRBD2	TRBJ2-3	13	TRBV19	few	TGTGCCAGTAGATCGGGAGGCACCGATACGCAGTATTTT	CASRSGGTDTQYF
NA	TRBJ2-7	14	TRBV5-1	many	TGCGCCAGCAGCTTGGAAGGGGTCCTCGACGAGCAGTACTTC	CASSLEGVLDEQYF